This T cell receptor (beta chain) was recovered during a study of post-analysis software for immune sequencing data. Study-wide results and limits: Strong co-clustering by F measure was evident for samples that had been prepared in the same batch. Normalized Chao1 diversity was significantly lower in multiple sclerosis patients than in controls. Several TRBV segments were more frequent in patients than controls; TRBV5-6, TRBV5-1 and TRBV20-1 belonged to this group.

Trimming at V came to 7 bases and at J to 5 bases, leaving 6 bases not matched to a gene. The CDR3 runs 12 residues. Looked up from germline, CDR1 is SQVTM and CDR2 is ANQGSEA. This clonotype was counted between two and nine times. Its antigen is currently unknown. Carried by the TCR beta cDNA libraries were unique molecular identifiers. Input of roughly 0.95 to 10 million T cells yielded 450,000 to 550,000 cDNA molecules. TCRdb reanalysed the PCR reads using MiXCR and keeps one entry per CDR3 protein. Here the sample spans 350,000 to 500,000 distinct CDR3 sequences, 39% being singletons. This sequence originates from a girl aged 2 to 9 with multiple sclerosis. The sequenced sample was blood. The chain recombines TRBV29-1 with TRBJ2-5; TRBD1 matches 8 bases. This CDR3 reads CSAAGGGETQYF. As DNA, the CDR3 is TGCAGCGCTGCAGGGGGCGGGGAGACCCAGTACTTC.